The 29 T cell receptor beta chains given below trace back to one sample, sequenced in a study of cytomegalovirus exposure and HLA in healthy donors. Both 60 Vbeta primers and 13 Jbeta primers went into the PCR. Clones were read by immunoSEQ multiplex PCR, and TCRdb kept only the in-frame ones, dropping some. The sample gives 150,000 to 200,000 clones, over 80% of which show up once; more than 1.5% is in the top ten. The sequenced sample was PBMCs. All receptors derive from a human donor in good health.

The V call is TRBV13, the J call TRBJ2-7; the D gene is possibly TRBD2 (7 bases). V was cut by 5 bases and J by 7 bases, with 18 bases left in between. The CDR3 loop spans 14 amino acids. Germline CDR1 reads PRHDT; CDR2 reads FYEKMQ (reference sequence). The CDR3 nucleotides read TGTGCCAGCAGCGAGGGGGGGGCCCCTCTGGAGCAGTACTTC. Translated, it gives CASSEGGAPLEQYF.

This clone appeared a few times. The V gene is TRBV21-1, the J gene TRBJ1-1. TRBV21-1 is described as a pseudogene. This CDR3 is 14 amino acids long. CDR3 amino acids: CAPRGNGGNTEAFF. The CDR3 nucleotides read TGTGCCCCCCGGGGGAACGGGGGAAACACTGAAGCTTTCTTT.

The CDR3 loop reads CASSLGKWGLAGGPGEQFF. The CDR3, as DNA: TGTGCCAGCAGCTTGGGTAAATGGGGACTAGCGGGGGGGCCAGGTGAGCAGTTCTTC. J is TRBJ2-1 and V is TRBV7-8, with 16 bases lining up with TRBD2. CDR1 is SGHVS, CDR2 FQNEAQ, per germline. V lost 3 bases and J lost 9; bases outside the gene matches: 14. The CDR3 consists of 19 residues. The variable domain in full, with the rest retrieved from reference TRBV7-8 and TRBJ2-1, is GAGVSQSPRYKVAKRGQDVALRCDPISGHVSLFWYQQALGQGPEFLTYFQNEAQLDKSGLPSDRFFAERPEGSVSTLKIQRTQQEDSAVYLCASSLGKWGLAGGPGEQFFGPGTRLTVL.

The rearrangement uses TRBV6-5 and TRBJ1-6; D perhaps matches TRBD1 (5 bases). Germline CDR1 MNHEY, CDR2 SVGAGI. CDR3 length: 15 amino acids. Trimming pared 0 bases from V and 11 bases from J, leaving 14 bases between. CDR3 DNA: TGTGCCAGCAGTTACTCGGGACTGCAAGGAACACCCCTCCACTTT. This gives the protein CASSYSGLQGTPLHF.

The chain employs TRBV27 and TRBJ2-7; TRBD1 is a possible D gene (6 bases). Trimming left V 5 bases short and J 3 bases short, with 20 bases between. The CDR3 contains 16 residues. CDR1 is MNHEY, CDR2 SMNVEV, per germline (reference sequence). CDR3 in DNA: TGTGCCAGCAGTGGGTATGGGCAGGGGACAATCTACGAGCAGTACTTC. This gives the protein CASSGYGQGTIYEQYF.

This chain links TRBV5-1 with TRBJ2-3; tentatively, D is TRBD2 (6 bases). Germline CDR1 SGHRS, CDR2 YFSETQ. This CDR3 contains 14 residues. The germline V and J ends were trimmed by 3 bases and 0 bases, with 8 bases remaining between them. The CDR3 spells CASSWGESTDTQYF. In DNA form, the CDR3 reads TGCGCCAGCAGCTGGGGGGAAAGCACAGATACGCAGTATTTT.

This clone was recorded a few times. The chain couples TRBV28 to TRBJ1-2; D is unclear. V was pared by 9 bases and J by 2 bases, with 10 bases between. The CDR3 runs to 12 residues. The germline V gene encodes CDR1 MDHEN and CDR2 SYDVKM. CDR3 nucleotides: TGTGCCAGATCCGGTCGGAACTATGGCTACACCTTC. It yields the protein CARSGRNYGYTF.

The chain links TRBV27 to TRBJ1-1; TRBD1 aligns across 9 bases. The length of the CDR3 is 14 residues. V shed 6 bases and J 1 base; nucleotides not matched to a gene: 3. CDR1 and CDR2 from the germline V gene are MNHEY and SMNVEV (reference sequence). The CDR3 region is CASRLTGGNTEAFF. CDR3 DNA: TGTGCCAGCAGACTGACAGGGGGGAACACTGAAGCTTTCTTT.

The gene calls are TRBV9 and TRBJ2-3; 12 nucleotides match TRBD2. This CDR3 has 15 residues. The V gene's germline CDR1 is SGDLS and CDR2 YYNGEE. V lost 2 bases to trimming and J lost 5 bases; unmatched junction nucleotides: 3. CDR3 region: CASSVWTSGEDTQYF. Written as DNA, the CDR3 is TGTGCCAGCAGCGTCTGGACTAGCGGGGAAGATACGCAGTATTTT.

This clone appeared a single time. For the CDR3, the DNA is TGTGCCAGCAGTCGGACAGTTAATCAGCCCCAGCATTTT. Its protein is CASSRTVNQPQHF. The gene calls are TRBV27 and TRBJ1-5; the D gene is possibly TRBD1 (6 bases). V gave up 5 bases and J gave up 4 bases, with 9 bases separating them. CDR1 is MNHEY, CDR2 SMNVEV, per germline (reference sequence). The length of the CDR3 is 13 residues.

The V and J genes are TRBV6-6 and TRBJ1-6; D might be TRBD1 (5 bases). Germline-derived CDR1 and CDR2 are MNHNY and SVGAGI (reference sequence). The CDR3 runs to 15 residues. Trimming took off 2 bases at V and 10 bases at J, with 15 bases between the two ends. CDR3 sequence reads: CASSYATSRGSPLHF. In nucleotides, the CDR3 is TGTGCCAGCAGTTACGCTACTTCAAGGGGATCACCCCTCCACTTT.

This sequence joins TRBV12-5 and TRBJ1-4; D call uncertain. V lost 5 bases, J lost 5 bases, and 12 bases lay in between. CDR1 and CDR2 from the germline V gene are LGHNT and FRNRAP. The CDR3 is 14 residues long. In DNA form, the CDR3 reads TGTGCTAGTGGTGCGGGAGGACCCAATGAAAAACTGTTTTTT. Residues: CASGAGGPNEKLFF.

The genes are TRBV6-1 and TRBJ1-5, with D perhaps TRBD1 (6 bases). In germline, CDR1 is MNHNS, CDR2 SASEGT. This CDR3 comprises 15 residues. The V end was cut by 1 base, the J end by 4 bases, with 11 bases between. This CDR3 is CASSEGGRRNQPQHF. As DNA, the CDR3 is TGTGCCAGCAGTGAAGGGGGGCGGCGTAATCAGCCCCAGCATTTT.

A remark on this clone: At the DNA level, this CDR3 is encoded by other sequences in the same sample as well. The J gene is TRBJ1-4, the V gene TRBV25-1; weak D call: TRBD1 (5 bases). The CDR3 is 14 residues long. V lost 3 bases and J 0 bases, leaving 5 bases between the germline ends. Germline V CDR1 and CDR2: MGHDK, SYGVNS. The CDR3 coding sequence is TGTGCCAGCAGTGACAGGGCAACTAATGAAAAACTGTTTTTT. This gives the protein CASSDRATNEKLFF. Full variable domain (missing parts from reference TRBV25-1 and TRBJ1-4): EADIYQTPRYLVIGTGKKITLECSQTMGHDKMYWYQQDPGMELHLIHYSYGVNSTEKGDLSSESTVSRIRTEHFPLTLESARPSHTSQYLCASSDRATNEKLFFGSGTQLSVL.

The CDR3 sequence is CASGLVGGYEQYF. The CDR3, as DNA: TGTGCTAGTGGTTTGGTGGGGGGCTACGAGCAGTACTTC. The V gene is TRBV12-5, the J gene TRBJ2-7, with D perhaps TRBD2 (6 bases). This CDR3 has 13 amino acids. Germline assignment: CDR1 LGHNT and CDR2 FRNRAP. The V end lost 0 bases, the J end lost 3 bases, and 6 bases lay between the germline ends.

This chain joins TRBV4-1 and TRBJ2-1; D might be TRBD1 (5 bases). Germline CDR1 MGHRA, CDR2 YSYEKL. The CDR3 covers 15 residues. V was trimmed by 4 bases and J by 2 bases, leaving 12 bases between them. CDR3 coding DNA: TGCGCCAGCAGCCCAAGGACAAAAGCCTACAATGAGCAGTTCTTC. This translates into CASSPRTKAYNEQFF.

The rearrangement uses TRBV7-9 and TRBJ1-2, with 10 bases matching TRBD1. The V gene's germline CDR1 is SEHNR and CDR2 FQNEAQ (reference sequence). The V gene end was trimmed by 5 bases and the J gene end by 0 bases; junction bases not matched to a gene: 6. The CDR3 sequence is 16 residues long. The CDR3 region has the DNA TGTGCCAGCAGCCCGGGACAGGGGACTTCTAACTATGGCTACACCTTC. This sequence encodes CASSPGQGTSNYGYTF.

The chain is built from TRBV7-9 and TRBJ1-2; no reliable D call. Germline CDR1 and CDR2: SEHNR and FQNEAQ (reference sequence). V was pared by 1 base and J by 8 bases, with 8 bases between. The CDR3 runs 12 residues. The CDR3 region is CASSLEAGGYTF. The CDR3 coding sequence is TGTGCCAGCAGCTTAGAAGCCGGGGGCTACACCTTC.

This clone was seen only once. At the DNA level, this CDR3 is encoded by other sequences in the same sample as well. The chain is built from TRBV5-4 and TRBJ2-3; tentative D call: TRBD1 (5 bases). The CDR3 sequence is 14 residues long. V shed 0 bases and J shed 2 bases, with 7 bases lying between them. Germline V lookup: CDR1 SGHNT, CDR2 YYREEE (reference sequence). CDR3 nucleotides: TGTGCCAGCAGCTTGGACAGGAACACAGATACGCAGTATTTT. Translated, it gives CASSLDRNTDTQYF.

The CDR3 is CASSEGDREASPLHF. CDR3 bases: TGTGCCAGCAGTGAAGGGGACAGGGAGGCATCACCCCTCCACTTT. The chain carries TRBV25-1 and TRBJ1-6; 9 bases agree with TRBD1. V shed 2 bases and J 10 bases; nucleotides not matched to a gene: 6. Germline CDR1 and CDR2: MGHDK and SYGVNS. The CDR3 length is 15 residues.

This chain links TRBV19 with TRBJ1-1; TRBD1 is a possible D gene (5 bases). The CDR3 is 14 residues long. Per the germline V gene, CDR1 is LNHDA and CDR2 is SQIVND (reference sequence). Trimming took 6 bases from V and 0 from J, leaving 11 bases between them. CDR3 residues: CASRRQPVNTEAFF. The DNA of the CDR3 is TGTGCCAGTAGGCGACAGCCCGTGAACACTGAAGCTTTCTTT. Together with reference TRBV19 and TRBJ1-1, the CDR3 gives the full variable domain: DGGITQSPKYLFRKEGQNVTLSCEQNLNHDAMYWYRQDPGQGLRLIYYSQIVNDFQKGDIAEGYSVSREKKESFPLTVTSAQKNPTAFYLCASRRQPVNTEAFFGQGTRLTVV.

The V call is TRBV7-6, the J call TRBJ1-1, with 8 bases aligning to TRBD1. From germline, CDR1 is SGHVS and CDR2 FNYEAQ. Unmatched junction bases numbered 8, after V lost 3 bases and J lost 5 bases. The CDR3 totals 15 residues. Here the CDR3 reads CASSFHGQGWTEAFF. DNA for the CDR3: TGTGCCAGCAGCTTCCATGGACAGGGATGGACTGAAGCTTTCTTT.

The rearrangement joins TRBV6-5 to TRBJ2-2; TRBD1 might be the D (5 bases). V lost 5 bases, J lost 6 bases, and 13 bases lay in between. The CDR3 loop spans 14 amino acids. Germline lookup yields CDR1 MNHEY and CDR2 SVGAGI. This chain's CDR3 is CASSGNKGPGELFF. The CDR3 DNA follows: TGTGCCAGCAGTGGAAACAAGGGGCCCGGGGAGCTGTTTTTT.

This rearrangement joins TRBV29-1 to TRBJ2-4; TRBD1 aligns across 7 bases. This CDR3 is 19 amino acids long. V lost 4 bases and J lost 1; bases outside the gene matches: 19. The germline V gene has CDR1 SQVTM and CDR2 ANQGSEA. CDR3 coding DNA: TGCAGCGTTGGTATTTTACAGGGGAAGTCCGGAGCTGCCAAAAACATTCAGTACTTC. Translated: CSVGILQGKSGAAKNIQYF.

The rearrangement joins TRBV11-3 to TRBJ2-1; 8 bases map to TRBD1. Trimming removed 2 bases from V and 8 bases from J; junction bases left unmatched: 5. This CDR3 comprises 14 residues. The germline CDR1 and CDR2 sequences are SGHNT and YENEEA. The CDR3 DNA sequence: TGTGCCAGCAGCTTATTGACAGGGGTCCATGAGCAGTTCTTC. Its protein is CASSLLTGVHEQFF.

The rearrangement joins TRBV5-4 to TRBJ2-1; 9 nucleotides align to TRBD1. The CDR3 runs 15 residues. The V segment lost 4 bases and the J segment 7 bases; nucleotides outside the gene matches: 9. The V gene's germline CDR1 is SGHNT and CDR2 YYREEE (reference sequence). CDR3 DNA: TGTGCCAGCAGCCTCCCGGGACAGGGATATAATGAGCAGTTCTTC. This gives the protein CASSLPGQGYNEQFF. Together with reference TRBV5-4 and TRBJ2-1, the CDR3 gives the full variable domain: ETGVTQSPTHLIKTRGQQVTLRCSSQSGHNTVSWYQQALGQGPQFIFQYYREEENGRGNFPPRFSGLQFPNYSSELNVNALELDDSALYLCASSLPGQGYNEQFFGPGTRLTVL.

The V and J genes are TRBV29-1 and TRBJ1-2; no firm D call. V lost 0 bases to trimming and J lost 14 bases, with 10 bases between them. The CDR3 consists of 10 residues. CDR1 and CDR2 from the germline V gene are SQVTM and ANQGSEA. CDR3 sequence: CSVEESIHTF. For the CDR3, the DNA is TGCAGCGTTGAAGAATCTATTCATACCTTC.

This clone occurred once. The V and J genes are TRBV9 and TRBJ2-3; unclear D gene. Trimming removed 2 bases at V and 0 bases at J, with 10 bases between. Germline values: CDR1 SGDLS, CDR2 YYNGEE. CDR3 size: 15 residues. CDR3 DNA sequence: TGTGCCAGCAGCGTTTCCAGAATTAGCACAGATACGCAGTATTTT. Amino acids: CASSVSRISTDTQYF.

The genes are TRBV2 and TRBJ2-3; a possible D gene is TRBD2 (7 bases). Trimming removed 2 bases from V and 9 bases from J, with 9 bases in between. In germline, CDR1 is SNHLY, CDR2 FYNNEI. There are 12 residues in the CDR3. The CDR3 bases are TGTGCCAGCAGTGAAACGGGGGGCACGCAGTATTTT. Amino acid sequence: CASSETGGTQYF.